This passage covers 20 T cell receptor beta chains from one sample sequenced in a study of cytomegalovirus exposure and HLA in healthy donors. Produced via immunoSEQ multiplex PCR; TCRdb's table is partial and in-frame only. The sample has 120,000 or so clones; roughly 89% are singletons. Sequencing was carried out using PBMCs. Receptor source: a woman younger than 30 in good health and CMV-seronegative.

The rearrangement links TRBV2 to TRBJ2-3; 9 bases are a match to TRBD1. The ends lost 6 bases at V and 2 bases at J; junction bases unmatched: 6. This CDR3 has 15 residues. The germline V gene has CDR1 SNHLY and CDR2 FYNNEI. CDR3 in amino acids: CASSTTGGFTDTQYF. As DNA, the CDR3 is TGTGCCAGCAGCACGACAGGGGGATTCACAGATACGCAGTATTTT. Drawing the rest from reference TRBV2 and TRBJ2-3, the complete variable domain is EPEVTQTPSHQVTQMGQEVILRCVPISNHLYFYWYRQILGQKVEFLVSFYNNEISEKSEIFDDQFSVERPDGSNFTLKIRSTKLEDSAMYFCASSTTGGFTDTQYFGPGTRLTVL.

The chain joins TRBV11-2 to TRBJ2-7; no clear D. The germline V gene has CDR1 SGHAT and CDR2 FQNNGV. Trimming pared 3 bases from V and 4 bases from J, leaving 7 bases between. The CDR3 contains 12 residues. This CDR3 reads CASSLRQYEQYF. CDR3 nucleotide sequence: TGTGCCAGCAGCTTGCGGCAATACGAGCAGTACTTC.

This chain links TRBV19 with TRBJ2-3, with a weak D call TRBD2 (7 bases). Trimming pared 5 bases from V and 5 bases from J, leaving 20 bases between. Germline V gene data show CDR1 as LNHDA and CDR2 as SQIVND (reference sequence). This CDR3 is 16 amino acids long. The CDR3 spells CASSPRGGGNGDTQYF. The DNA for the CDR3 is TGTGCCAGTAGTCCTCGGGGAGGGGGGAATGGAGATACGCAGTATTTT.

The chain couples TRBV18 to TRBJ2-5, with 8 bases fitting TRBD2. The germline gives CDR1 KGHSH, CDR2 LQKENI. There are 15 residues in the CDR3. Trimming removed 3 bases from V and 4 bases from J; junction bases left unmatched: 7. CDR3 coding DNA: TGTGCCAGCTCACCCAGTCGGACTAGCCCAGAGACCCAGTACTTC. It encodes CASSPSRTSPETQYF.

The gene calls are TRBV28 and TRBJ2-2; 7 nucleotides match TRBD2. The CDR3 is 13 amino acids. Germline CDR1 MDHEN, CDR2 SYDVKM. With V trimmed by 10 bases and J by 4 bases, 6 bases remained unmatched. For the CDR3, the DNA is TGTGCCATTGGCGGGAGCGGCACCGGGGAGCTGTTTTTT. This gives the protein CAIGGSGTGELFF.

V is TRBV19 and J is TRBJ2-3; the match to TRBD1 covers 7 bases. With V trimmed by 5 bases and J by 3 bases, 8 bases remained unmatched. Germline V gene lookup returns CDR1 LNHDA and CDR2 SQIVND (reference sequence). This CDR3 spans 15 amino acids. The CDR3, as DNA: TGTGCCAGTAGTCCGGACAGGCTTGCTACAGATACGCAGTATTTT. This translates into CASSPDRLATDTQYF.

The chain links TRBV5-4 to TRBJ2-2, with TRBD2 identical over 11 bases. Germline V gene sequence: CDR1 SGHNT, CDR2 YYREEE (reference sequence). CDR3 size: 16 residues. The ends lost 2 bases at V and 4 bases at J; junction bases unmatched: 4. The DNA for the CDR3 is TGTGCCAGCAGCTTCCTAGCGGGGGGTCTCACCGGGGAGCTGTTTTTT. Protein sequence: CASSFLAGGLTGELFF.

The genes are TRBV9 and TRBJ2-7, with 7 bases matching TRBD1. From germline, CDR1 is SGDLS and CDR2 YYNGEE. The ends lost 3 bases at V and 3 bases at J; junction bases unmatched: 6. The CDR3 covers 14 residues. The CDR3 nucleotides read TGTGCCAGCAGCGCCTCGACAGGGCTCTACGAGCAGTACTTC. Translating gives CASSASTGLYEQYF.

This chain links TRBV5-8 with TRBJ1-5, with 8 bases matching TRBD1. V gave up 4 bases and J gave up 5 bases; unmatched junction bases: 8. The CDR3 loop spans 15 amino acids. Germline V gives CDR1 SGHTS, CDR2 YDEGEE. CDR3 in DNA: TGTGCCAGCAGCCCAGAGACAGGGGCGGATCAGCCCCAGCATTTT. It codes for CASSPETGADQPQHF.

The V gene is TRBV13, the J gene TRBJ2-7; TRBD1 matches 12 bases. The germline V gene has CDR1 PRHDT and CDR2 FYEKMQ (reference sequence). The CDR3 totals 17 residues. V lost 4 bases and J lost 1; bases outside the gene matches: 8. CDR3 coding DNA: TGTGCCAGCAGCTCGTTCCGGGACAGGGGGCAATCCTACGAGCAGTACTTC. Amino acid sequence: CASSSFRDRGQSYEQYF. The entire variable domain, with the rest obtained from reference TRBV13 and TRBJ2-7, is as follows: AAGVIQSPRHLIKEKRETATLKCYPIPRHDTVYWYQQGPGQDPQFLISFYEKMQSDKGSIPDRFSAQQFSDYHSELNMSSLELGDSALYFCASSSFRDRGQSYEQYFGPGTRLTVT.

The chain couples TRBV7-2 to TRBJ1-2, with D hard to call. This CDR3 spans 14 amino acids. V was trimmed by 0 bases and J by 8 bases, leaving 13 bases between them. CDR1 SGHTA and CDR2 FQGNSA come from the germline V gene. CDR3 region: CASSLARAQRGYTF. The DNA for the CDR3 is TGTGCCAGCAGCTTAGCGAGGGCCCAAAGGGGCTACACCTTC.

The V and J genes are TRBV7-2 and TRBJ2-3; 13 nucleotides match TRBD2. The CDR3 is 15 amino acids. The germline V gene has CDR1 SGHTA and CDR2 FQGNSA. The junction had 4 bases not matched to a gene; V was cut back by 5 bases and J by 5 bases. The DNA for the CDR3 is TGTGCCAGCAGCAGGACTAGCGGGAGAGGAGATACGCAGTATTTT. It translates to CASSRTSGRGDTQYF.

The chain carries TRBV11-2 and TRBJ2-3, with D unclear. CDR3 length: 14 residues. Germline V gene lookup returns CDR1 SGHAT and CDR2 FQNNGV. The V end was cut by 1 base, the J end by 0 bases, with 5 bases between. CDR3 bases: TGTGCCAGCAGCTTAGTTACTAGCACAGATACGCAGTATTTT. This encodes CASSLVTSTDTQYF.

The V and J genes are TRBV18 and TRBJ2-7; D gene unclear. The CDR3 has 14 residues. The germline V and J ends were trimmed by 3 bases and 0 bases, with 9 bases remaining between them. Per germline, CDR1 KGHSH and CDR2 LQKENI. CDR3 DNA sequence: TGTGCCAGCTCACCGGCAATCCTCTCCTACGAGCAGTACTTC. It codes for CASSPAILSYEQYF.

J is TRBJ2-6 and V is TRBV18, with 8 bases matching TRBD2. V shed 1 base and J 4 bases; nucleotides not matched to a gene: 6. CDR3 length equals 17 residues. Germline CDR1 and CDR2: KGHSH and LQKENI. The CDR3 DNA reads as TGTGCCAGCTCACCACGGGTAGCGGGGTCGGGGGCCAACGTCCTGACTTTC. It yields the protein CASSPRVAGSGANVLTF.

The chain is built from TRBV9 and TRBJ2-6; 7 nucleotides agree with TRBD1. The length of the CDR3 is 20 residues. Per germline, CDR1 SGDLS and CDR2 YYNGEE. J gave up 0 bases and V 0 bases, and 12 bases lay outside the gene matches. The CDR3 nucleotides are TGTGCCAGCAGCGTAGGCAGGGGGTTAGCTCTCACCTCTGGGGCCAACGTCCTGACTTTC. Protein product: CASSVGRGLALTSGANVLTF.

The chain links TRBV6-5 to TRBJ1-2; D is unclear. CDR3 length equals 12 residues. With 5 bases removed from V and 3 bases from J, the gap between germline ends came to 7 bases. Germline CDR1 reads MNHEY; CDR2 reads SVGAGI. The CDR3 coding sequence is TGTGCCAGCAGTCGCGGCTACTATGGCTACACCTTC. Translated, it gives CASSRGYYGYTF.

The chain carries TRBV9 and TRBJ2-3, with 8 bases fitting TRBD2. This CDR3 contains 16 residues. The V gene end was trimmed by 4 bases and the J gene end by 3 bases; junction bases not matched to a gene: 10. In germline, CDR1 is SGDLS, CDR2 YYNGEE. In DNA, the CDR3 is TGTGCCAGCAGCAGAGAGGCGGGAGGTAGAACAGATACGCAGTATTTT. Translating it yields CASSREAGGRTDTQYF.

The chain combines TRBV7-8 with TRBJ1-4, with 10 positions matching TRBD1. CDR1 and CDR2 (germline): SGHVS, FQNEAQ. The CDR3 is made up of 19 amino acids. V lost 6 bases and J lost 0; bases outside the gene matches: 13. The CDR3 sequence is CASSLRRDRGRATNEKLFF. The CDR3, as DNA: TGTGCCAGCAGTTTACGCCGGGACAGGGGTCGCGCAACTAATGAAAAACTGTTTTTT. Full variable domain (remainder filled in from reference TRBV7-8 and TRBJ1-4): GAGVSQSPRYKVAKRGQDVALRCDPISGHVSLFWYQQALGQGPEFLTYFQNEAQLDKSGLPSDRFFAERPEGSVSTLKIQRTQQEDSAVYLCASSLRRDRGRATNEKLFFGSGTQLSVL.

The CDR3 protein is CASSYEGESGTQYF. CDR3 DNA sequence: TGTGCCAGCAGTTACGAGGGTGAAAGTGGAACCCAGTACTTC. The gene calls are TRBV6-5 and TRBJ2-5; TRBD2 is a possible D gene (5 bases). V lost 2 bases and J 8 bases, leaving 15 bases between the germline ends. CDR1 MNHEY and CDR2 SVGAGI come from the germline V gene. The CDR3 runs 14 residues.